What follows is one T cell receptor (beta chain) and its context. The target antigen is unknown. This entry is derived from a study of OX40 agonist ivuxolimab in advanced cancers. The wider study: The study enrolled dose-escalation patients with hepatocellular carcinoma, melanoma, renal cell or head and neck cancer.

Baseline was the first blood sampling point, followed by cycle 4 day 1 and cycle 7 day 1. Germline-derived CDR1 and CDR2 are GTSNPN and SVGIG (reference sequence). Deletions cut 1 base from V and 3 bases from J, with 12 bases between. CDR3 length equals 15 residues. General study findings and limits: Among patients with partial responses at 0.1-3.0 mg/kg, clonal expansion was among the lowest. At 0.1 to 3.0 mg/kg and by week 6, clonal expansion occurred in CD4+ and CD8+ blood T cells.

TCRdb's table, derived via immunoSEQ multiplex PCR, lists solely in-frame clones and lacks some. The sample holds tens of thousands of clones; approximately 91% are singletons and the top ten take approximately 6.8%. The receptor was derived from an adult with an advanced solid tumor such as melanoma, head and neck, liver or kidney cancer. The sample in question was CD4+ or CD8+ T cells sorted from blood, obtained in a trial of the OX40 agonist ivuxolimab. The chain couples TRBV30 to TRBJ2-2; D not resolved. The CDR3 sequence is CAWSGEKTYTGELFF. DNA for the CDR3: TGTGCCTGGAGTGGAGAGAAAACCTACACCGGGGAGCTGTTTTTT.